This T cell receptor beta chain is drawn from a study of sequential checkpoint blockade in melanoma. Turning to the study itself: Randomization was 1:1 between first-line nivolumab→ipilimumab and ipilimumab→nivolumab. Each arm's sequence ended with maintenance nivolumab.

Germline trimming cut 5 bases from V and 4 bases from J; bases unmatched to any gene: 9. Per the germline V gene, CDR1 is MDHEN and CDR2 is SYDVKM. The CDR3 is 16 residues long. The method was immunoSEQ multiplex PCR; TCRdb's version includes in-frame clones alone and lacks a portion of them. Of 9,500 to 15,000 clones listed, 70% to 85% are singletons. Specified treatment: randomized to nivolumab then ipilimumab (arm A) or the reverse (arm B). The sample holds one count of this clone. The TCR was taken from a human donor with melanoma. Specimen: CD8+ T cells sorted from blood (inferred from file names), collected from a patient given nivolumab and ipilimumab in sequence. This chain joins TRBV28 and TRBJ1-1, with 11 bases identical to TRBD1. The CDR3 DNA sequence: TGTGCCAGCAGTATGGGACAGGGGGGGATAGCCACTGAAGCTTTCTTT. It codes for CASSMGQGGIATEAFF. The full variable domain, completed using reference TRBV28 and TRBJ1-1, is DVKVTQSSRYLVKRTGEKVFLECVQDMDHENMFWYRQDPGLGLRLIYFSYDVKMKEKGDIPEGYSVSREKKERFSLILESASTNQTSMYLCASSMGQGGIATEAFFGQGTRLTVV.